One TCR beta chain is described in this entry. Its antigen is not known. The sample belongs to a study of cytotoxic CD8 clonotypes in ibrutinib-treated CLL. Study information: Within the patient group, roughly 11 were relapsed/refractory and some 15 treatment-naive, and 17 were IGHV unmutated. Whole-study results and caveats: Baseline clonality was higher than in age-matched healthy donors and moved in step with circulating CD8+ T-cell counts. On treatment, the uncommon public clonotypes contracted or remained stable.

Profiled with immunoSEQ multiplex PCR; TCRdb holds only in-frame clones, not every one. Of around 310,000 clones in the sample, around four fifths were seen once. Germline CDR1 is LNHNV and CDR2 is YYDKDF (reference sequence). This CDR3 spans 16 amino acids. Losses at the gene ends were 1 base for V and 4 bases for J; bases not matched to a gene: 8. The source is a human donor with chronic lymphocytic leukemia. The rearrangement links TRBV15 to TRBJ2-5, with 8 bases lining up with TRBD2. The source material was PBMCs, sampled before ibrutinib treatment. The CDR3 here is CATSRARGTRRETQYF. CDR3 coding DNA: TGTGCCACCAGCAGAGCACGCGGGACTAGAAGAGAGACCCAGTACTTC.